These 9 T cell receptor beta chains came from one sample sequenced in a study of blood T cell repertoires in COVID-19. Only in-frame clones appear in the TCRdb table, and some are missing; sequencing was by immunoSEQ multiplex PCR. Counted here are 300,000 to 400,000 clones, 65% to 90% occurring once; the ten biggest clones make up roughly 7.8%. Sequencing was performed on peripheral blood. The source of these receptors is a human donor in a cohort sampled during active COVID-19.

The genes are TRBV24-1 and TRBJ2-6; 8 nucleotides match TRBD1. The V gene end was trimmed by 8 bases and the J gene end by 3 bases; junction bases not matched to a gene: 5. From germline, CDR1 is KGHDR and CDR2 SFDVKD. There are 15 residues in the CDR3. CDR3 sequence: CATKDREVGANVLTF. CDR3 sequence (DNA): TGTGCCACCAAGGACAGGGAGGTTGGGGCCAACGTCCTGACTTTC.

The genes are TRBV6-5 and TRBJ2-2; no clear D gene. Trimming stripped 6 bases from V and 4 bases from J, with 12 bases between. This CDR3 spans 14 amino acids. CDR1 and CDR2 from the germline V gene are MNHEY and SVGAGI. The CDR3, as DNA: TGTGCCAGCAGATCTACGTGGAGCACCGGGGAGCTGTTTTTT. The encoded protein is CASRSTWSTGELFF.

A single count supports this clone. This rearrangement joins TRBV9 to TRBJ2-1; no firm D call. This CDR3 region has 13 residues. Between the trimmed V and J ends, which lost 0 bases and 10 bases, there was a span of 11 bases. CDR1 is SGDLS and CDR2 is YYNGEE in the germline V gene. The CDR3 region has the DNA TGTGCCAGCAGCGTAGTGATCGCTGGCGAGCAGTTCTTC. Protein product: CASSVVIAGEQFF.

This CDR3 is CASSLVGRSEAFF. Written as DNA, the CDR3 is TGTGCCAGCAGTTTAGTGGGGCGAAGTGAAGCTTTCTTT. The rearrangement joins TRBV12-3 or TRBV12-4 to TRBJ1-1; the D gene is possibly TRBD1 (5 bases). CDR3 size: 13 residues. V shed 1 base and J shed 7 bases, with 10 bases lying between them.

The chain employs TRBV30 and TRBJ2-7; possible D gene TRBD1, 7 bases. CDR1 and CDR2 from the germline V gene are GTSNPN and SVGIG (reference sequence). Between the trimmed V and J ends, which lost 0 bases and 2 bases, there was a span of 14 bases. The CDR3 contains 15 residues. CDR3 DNA sequence: TGTGCCTGGAGTGTACGGGGGACAGTAACCTACGAGCAGTACTTC. It encodes CAWSVRGTVTYEQYF.

This clone was observed a few times. This chain uses TRBV3-1 (or the pseudogene TRBV3-2) with TRBJ2-1; 11 bases are shared with TRBD2. Germline V gene lookup returns CDR1 LGHDT and CDR2 YNNKEL (reference sequence). The J segment lost 4 bases and the V segment lost 6 bases, leaving 5 bases of the junction unmatched. The CDR3 length is 15 residues. The DNA for the CDR3 is TGTGCCAGCAGACCCCTAGCGGGGGGTTACAATGAGCAGTTCTTC. Amino acid sequence: CASRPLAGGYNEQFF.

The chain joins TRBV27 to TRBJ2-3; weak D call: TRBD2 (6 bases). Trimming stripped 2 bases from V and 6 bases from J, with 12 bases between. This CDR3 is built from 14 residues. From germline, CDR1 is MNHEY and CDR2 SMNVEV (reference sequence). This CDR3 is CASSLRRARDTQYF. For the CDR3, the DNA is TGTGCCAGCAGTTTAAGGAGGGCCAGGGATACGCAGTATTTT.

The chain employs TRBV12-3 or TRBV12-4 and TRBJ1-1; 8 nucleotides align to TRBD1. This CDR3 contains 13 residues. With 5 bases clipped from V and 6 bases from J, the junction kept 5 bases outside the gene matches. The CDR3 region is CASSLAGGPEAFF. The CDR3 DNA follows: TGTGCCAGCAGTCTCGCAGGGGGCCCTGAAGCTTTCTTT.

V and J are TRBV18 and TRBJ2-7; no clear D gene. The CDR3 covers 12 residues. The germline V and J ends were trimmed by 2 bases and 6 bases, with 8 bases remaining between them. The germline gives CDR1 KGHSH, CDR2 LQKENI. The CDR3 region is CASSPNSVEQYF. The CDR3, as DNA: TGTGCCAGCTCACCAAATTCGGTCGAGCAGTACTTC.